A selection of T cell receptor beta chains follows, all from one sample in a study of OX40 agonist ivuxolimab in advanced cancers. Data came from immunoSEQ multiplex PCR; TCRdb stores just in-frame clones and leaves some out. Counted here are about 50,000 clones, around 85% occurring once; the ten biggest clones make up 10% to 15%. The material sequenced was CD4+ or CD8+ T cells sorted from blood, taken in a trial of the OX40 agonist ivuxolimab. All receptors come from an adult with an advanced solid tumor such as melanoma, head and neck, liver or kidney cancer. CDR3s include the opening cysteine and the closing phenylalanine or tryptophan. D genes are given only for firm matches. Size values are once, few and many counts, or a class for expanded clones, and some rows have none.

DNA	CDR3	V	size	J	D
TGCGCCAGCAGCTTGGCCTCGACAGGGAGCTCACCCCTCCACTTT	CASSLASTGSSPLHF	TRBV5-1	.	TRBJ1-6	TRBD1
TGTGCCAGCAGCTTGGAGCTCGGGGGGGGACAGGCCTCGAGGGAGCAGTACTTC	CASSLELGGGQASREQYF	TRBV5-8	.	TRBJ2-7	.
TGTGCCAGTAGTACACAGGGATTAAAAAACATTCAGTACTTC	CASSTQGLKNIQYF	TRBV19	.	TRBJ2-4	.
TGTGCCAGCAGCTTAGATCTGAAGCAGTTCTTC	CASSLDLKQFF	TRBV11-2	.	TRBJ2-1	.
TGTGCCAGCAGTCCGGACCTCTCCGAGGGCACAGATACGCAGTATTTT	CASSPDLSEGTDTQYF	TRBV5-4	.	TRBJ2-3	.
TGTGCCAGTAGTGCACAGGGAAGGAGCTCCTACGAGCAGTACTTC	CASSAQGRSSYEQYF	TRBV19	.	TRBJ2-7	.
TGTGCCACCCCAGGGGGGGGCTCTGGGGCCAACGTCCTGACTTTC	CATPGGGSGANVLTF	TRBV5-4	.	TRBJ2-6	.
TGTGCCAGCAGTGACCCTTCGGGGGTGGGCCGATATCAGCCCCAGCATTTT	CASSDPSGVGRYQPQHF	TRBV6-1	.	TRBJ1-5	.
TGTGCCAGCAGACCGCCCGGGGTCCTGGGTGGCTACACCTTC	CASRPPGVLGGYTF	TRBV7-6	.	TRBJ1-2	.
TGTGCCATCAGCAACGAGGTCAACAATGAGCAGTTCTTC	CAISNEVNNEQFF	TRBV10-3	.	TRBJ2-1	.
TGTGCCAGCAGTGAAGCGAGGGGTCGGTCCCTCCACTTT	CASSEARGRSLHF	TRBV6-5	.	TRBJ1-6	.
TGTGCCAGCAGCCCACAGGGAGGGAGAAGTGGCTACACCTTC	CASSPQGGRSGYTF	TRBV7-2	.	TRBJ1-2	.
TGTGCCAGCAGCTTAAGGGGCGCCAATCAGCCCCAGCATTTT	CASSLRGANQPQHF	TRBV5-4	.	TRBJ1-5	.
TGTGCCAGCAATCAAGATCAGGGCAAACTGTTTTTT	CASNQDQGKLFF	TRBV28	.	TRBJ1-4	.
TGTGCCAGCAGCTTAGAGCGGACGAAAAACATTCAGTACTTC	CASSLERTKNIQYF	TRBV11-1	.	TRBJ2-4	.
TGCGCCAGCAGCCCCCGGGAGGGTGGGAACACTGAAGCTTTCTTT	CASSPREGGNTEAFF	TRBV5-1	.	TRBJ1-1	.
TGTGCCAGCAGCTTCCTGGGGGATACGCAGTATTTT	CASSFLGDTQYF	TRBV5-5	.	TRBJ2-3	.
TGTGCCAGCAGCGTTTCACCGGGACAGGGAATCCAAGAGACCCAGTACTTC	CASSVSPGQGIQETQYF	TRBV9	.	TRBJ2-5	TRBD1
TGTGCCAGTAGTACACTAGCGGGAATATACAATGAGCAGTTCTTC	CASSTLAGIYNEQFF	TRBV19	.	TRBJ2-1	TRBD2
TGTGCCAGCAGCTCCGACAGGTTTCCGGCGGCTTTC	CASSSDRFPAAF	TRBV11-2	.	TRBJ2-6	.
TGTGCCAGCAGCAACGGGGTCGGATACGAGCAGTACTTC	CASSNGVGYEQYF	TRBV7-7	.	TRBJ2-7	.
TGTGCCAGCTCACCCCTCGGGGGGGTTGTTGACGAGCAGTACTTC	CASSPLGGVVDEQYF	TRBV18	.	TRBJ2-7	TRBD2
TGCGCCAGCACCCGGCGGGGAAGGGCGAACACTGAAGCTTTCTTT	CASTRRGRANTEAFF	TRBV5-1	few	TRBJ1-1	.
TGTGCCAGCAGCTTGACGGCTGCGGGGAACACCGGGGAGCTGTTTTTT	CASSLTAAGNTGELFF	TRBV5-4	few	TRBJ2-2	.
TGTGCCAGCAGCAAAAATAATTCACCCCTCCACTTT	CASSKNNSPLHF	TRBV6-1	.	TRBJ1-6	.
TGTGCCAGCAGCCCCTCTAGCGGGAGAGTCCATGAGCAGTTCTTC	CASSPSSGRVHEQFF	TRBV7-7	.	TRBJ2-1	TRBD2
TGTGCCAGCAGTTTGAAGGGGAGCTCCTACGAGCAGTACTTC	CASSLKGSSYEQYF	TRBV27	.	TRBJ2-7	.
TGTGCCAGTAGTAACGGGGGCAGCCAAGAGACCCAGTACTTC	CASSNGGSQETQYF	TRBV19	.	TRBJ2-5	.
TGTGCCAGCAGCCCGGGGCCTACCTACGAGCAGTACTTC	CASSPGPTYEQYF	TRBV11-1	.	TRBJ2-7	.
TGCGCCAGCAGTCCGGGGGGGCATCAGCCCCAGCATTTT	CASSPGGHQPQHF	TRBV10-1	.	TRBJ1-5	.
TGTGCCAGCAGCTCGAACACTGAAGCTTTCTTT	CASSSNTEAFF	TRBV5-4	.	TRBJ1-1	.
TGTGCCACCAGCCTGGGGACAGGGGTGACAGATACGCAGTATTTT	CATSLGTGVTDTQYF	TRBV15	.	TRBJ2-3	TRBD1
TGTGCCAGCAGCGGGACTGGCGGGGCCGAGCAGTACTTC	CASSGTGGAEQYF	TRBV5-6	medium-sized	TRBJ2-7	.
TGTGCCAGTAGTCGGGACTATGCGAGCTACACCTTC	CASSRDYASYTF	TRBV19	.	TRBJ1-2	.
TGTGCCAGCAGCTTGTGGGGACAGGTCACTGAAGCTTTCTTT	CASSLWGQVTEAFF	TRBV5-5	.	TRBJ1-1	TRBD1
TGTGCCAGCAGTTTATCAGGGCGAATCTATGGCTACACCTTC	CASSLSGRIYGYTF	TRBV27	.	TRBJ1-2	.
TGTGCCAGCAGACCCGGGACAGCGAACACCGGGGAGCTGTTTTTT	CASRPGTANTGELFF	TRBV2	.	TRBJ2-2	TRBD1
TGCGCCGGTGGACAGGGGCAAAATCAGCCCCAGCATTTT	CAGGQGQNQPQHF	TRBV10-2	.	TRBJ1-5	TRBD1
TGTGCCAGCAGTTTATGGGGGAAGGCCGGGGAGCTGTTTTTT	CASSLWGKAGELFF	TRBV27	.	TRBJ2-2	.
TGTGCCAGCAGCGAGGGTGGGACAGATACGCAGTATTTT	CASSEGGTDTQYF	TRBV7-7	medium-sized	TRBJ2-3	.
TGTGCCAGCAGCGCCAGAGGGGAGAACACTGAAGCTTTCTTT	CASSARGENTEAFF	TRBV21-1	.	TRBJ1-1	.
TGCGCCAGCAGCCTATCAGGGACTACTAATGAAAAACTGTTTTTT	CASSLSGTTNEKLFF	TRBV5-1	.	TRBJ1-4	.
TGTGCCAGTAGTTTGGGACAACGAAAAGAGACCCAGTACTTC	CASSLGQRKETQYF	TRBV19	few	TRBJ2-5	.
TGCGCCAGCAGCTTGGAACAGGGACATTCACCCCTCCACTTT	CASSLEQGHSPLHF	TRBV5-1	few	TRBJ1-6	.
TGTGCCACCAGCAGAGATCGACAAGGTGGGGAAAAACTGTTTTTT	CATSRDRQGGEKLFF	TRBV15	few	TRBJ1-4	.
TGTGCCAGCAGCTTAGGAGAGGGGGGGACCCAGTACTTC	CASSLGEGGTQYF	TRBV11-2	once	TRBJ2-5	.
TGTGCCATCAGGTCCGACAGCTCTGGAAACACCATATATTTT	CAIRSDSSGNTIYF	TRBV10-3	.	TRBJ1-3	.
TGTGCCAGCAGCCAAGAGATGCGGGCTTCTGGGCAGTACTTC	CASSQEMRASGQYF	TRBV14	.	TRBJ2-7	.
TGTGCCAGCAGCTCAACAGGGGGCGAGACCCAGTACTTC	CASSSTGGETQYF	TRBV5-6	.	TRBJ2-5	TRBD1
TGCAGCGTTGGGGACAGGGCGGCCTATGGCTACACCTTC	CSVGDRAAYGYTF	TRBV29-1	.	TRBJ1-2	TRBD1
TGTGCCAGCTCACCACCATGGGGAGACACTGAAGCTTTCTTT	CASSPPWGDTEAFF	TRBV18	.	TRBJ1-1	.
TGCAGCGCCTGGACGGCCCAGGAGCAGTTCTTC	CSAWTAQEQFF	TRBV29-1	.	TRBJ2-1	.
TGTGCCAGCAGCTTGTATACGGGGAATAATTCACCCCTCCACTTT	CASSLYTGNNSPLHF	TRBV5-4	.	TRBJ1-6	.